This section outlines one TCR beta chain sequence together with its context. Antigen unknown. Sorted-subset replicate PCR reactions contained 150 to 200 ng DNA, corresponding to approximately 30,000 T cell genomes. Produced via immunoSEQ multiplex PCR; TCRdb's table is partial and in-frame only. The data hold roughly 1,500,000 clones, with around 98% observed a single time. The sample originates from a study of shared clonotypes between healthy human individuals. Points from the study as a whole: Researchers found naive subsets generally carried larger estimated richness than memory subsets.

Sequencing input: naive CD4+ T cells sorted from blood. Subset in this sample: CD45RA+ positively selected. The TCR sequence derives from a man in his thirties or forties in good health.

CDR3 residues: CATSRDRGRQYF. The DNA of the CDR3 is TGTGCCACCAGCAGAGATCGGGGGCGGCAGTATTTT. The rearrangement joins TRBV15 to TRBJ2-3; D may be TRBD1 or TRBD2 (6 bases each). Germline values: CDR1 LNHNV, CDR2 YYDKDF (reference sequence). V shed 0 bases and J shed 11 bases, with 9 bases lying between them. CDR3 length: 12 residues.